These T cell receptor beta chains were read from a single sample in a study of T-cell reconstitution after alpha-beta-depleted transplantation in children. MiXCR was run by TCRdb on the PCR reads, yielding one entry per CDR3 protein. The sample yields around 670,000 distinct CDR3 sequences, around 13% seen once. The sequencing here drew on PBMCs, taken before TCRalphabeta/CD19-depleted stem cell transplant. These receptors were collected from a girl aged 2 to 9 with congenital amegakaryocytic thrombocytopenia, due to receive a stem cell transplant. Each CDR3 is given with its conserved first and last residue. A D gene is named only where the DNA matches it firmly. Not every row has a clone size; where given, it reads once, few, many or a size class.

CDR3 DNA: TGCAGTGCGAGACTGCCACCTGTACAAGAGACCCAGTACTTC
CDR3 protein: CSARLPPVQETQYF
J gene: TRBJ2-5
clone size: .
V gene: TRBV20-1
CDR3 length: 14
D gene: .

CDR3 DNA: TGTGCCAGCAGTCCGACCCCGAGGAGGCAGTATTTT
CDR3 protein: CASSPTPRRQYF
J gene: TRBJ2-3
clone size: many
V gene: TRBV12-3/TRBV12-4
CDR3 length: 12
D gene: .

CDR3 DNA: TGTGCCAGCAGTAAGTTTAGAGCCGGGACTAGCGGGTTTGAGCAGTACTTC
CDR3 protein: CASSKFRAGTSGFEQYF
J gene: TRBJ2-7
clone size: few
V gene: TRBV12-3/TRBV12-4
CDR3 length: 17
D gene: TRBD2

CDR3 DNA: TGCGCCAGCAGCCGAGGAGATTCAACTAGCGGGAGCACCGGGGAGCTGTTTTTT
CDR3 protein: CASSRGDSTSGSTGELFF
J gene: TRBJ2-2
clone size: few
V gene: TRBV5-1
CDR3 length: 18
D gene: TRBD2

CDR3 DNA: TGTGCCAGCCAGGGGGTCGACGAGCAGTTCTTC
CDR3 protein: CASQGVDEQFF
J gene: TRBJ2-1
clone size: .
V gene: TRBV12-3/TRBV12-4
CDR3 length: 11
D gene: TRBD1

CDR3 DNA: TGCAGTGCTCCGGGACAGGTCTCCTACAATGAGCAGTTCTTC
CDR3 protein: CSAPGQVSYNEQFF
J gene: TRBJ2-1
clone size: many
V gene: TRBV20-1
CDR3 length: 14
D gene: TRBD1

CDR3 DNA: TGTGCCATCAGTGCCTCTAGCGAGGGAGATACGCAGTATTTT
CDR3 protein: CAISASSEGDTQYF
J gene: TRBJ2-3
clone size: many
V gene: TRBV10-3
CDR3 length: 14
D gene: .

CDR3 DNA: TGTGCCAGCAGCTTGTACGGAGGGGGACGTAGCAATCAGCCCCAGCATTTT
CDR3 protein: CASSLYGGGRSNQPQHF
J gene: TRBJ1-5
clone size: .
V gene: TRBV7-9
CDR3 length: 17
D gene: .

CDR3 DNA: TGTGCCAGCTCGTTTCAAGCGCAAACCAACACCGGGGAGCTGTTTTTT
CDR3 protein: CASSFQAQTNTGELFF
J gene: TRBJ2-2
clone size: once
V gene: TRBV18
CDR3 length: 16
D gene: .

CDR3 DNA: TGCGCCAGCAGCTTGGTAGGGCTTGGGGCCAACGTCCTGACTTTC
CDR3 protein: CASSLVGLGANVLTF
J gene: TRBJ2-6
clone size: .
V gene: TRBV5-1
CDR3 length: 15
D gene: .

CDR3 DNA: TGTGCCAGCAGTTTAGGTCTAAGAAATACGCAGTATTTT
CDR3 protein: CASSLGLRNTQYF
J gene: TRBJ2-3
clone size: many
V gene: TRBV12-3/TRBV12-4
CDR3 length: 13
D gene: .

CDR3 DNA: TGCGCCAGCAGCTTGGCCAATAAAACTAGCGGGAGGACGACAGATACGCAGTATTTT
CDR3 protein: CASSLANKTSGRTTDTQYF
J gene: TRBJ2-3
clone size: many
V gene: TRBV5-1
CDR3 length: 19
D gene: TRBD2

CDR3 DNA: TGCAGCGTTGAAGATCGGGAGACCCGTTACGAGCAGTACTTC
CDR3 protein: CSVEDRETRYEQYF
J gene: TRBJ2-7
clone size: .
V gene: TRBV29-1
CDR3 length: 14
D gene: .

CDR3 DNA: TGTGCCAGCAGCTTAAGGGGCGGGAGCGGCAATGAGCAGTTCTTC
CDR3 protein: CASSLRGGSGNEQFF
J gene: TRBJ2-1
clone size: .
V gene: TRBV7-3
CDR3 length: 15
D gene: TRBD2

CDR3 DNA: TGCAGTGCCGCCCGGACTAGCGGGACGAGCTATGAGCAGTTCTTC
CDR3 protein: CSAARTSGTSYEQFF
J gene: TRBJ2-1
clone size: .
V gene: TRBV20-1
CDR3 length: 15
D gene: TRBD2

CDR3 DNA: TGCAGTGCTGCCCGACAGGGTTCCATCAACACCATATATTTT
CDR3 protein: CSAARQGSINTIYF
J gene: TRBJ1-3
clone size: .
V gene: TRBV20-1
CDR3 length: 14
D gene: TRBD1

CDR3 DNA: TGCAGTGCTAGGACTAGCGGGCTCTCCTACAATGAGCAGTTCTTC
CDR3 protein: CSARTSGLSYNEQFF
J gene: TRBJ2-1
clone size: many
V gene: TRBV20-1
CDR3 length: 15
D gene: TRBD2

CDR3 DNA: TGCAGCGTGTTGGACAGGGACAAAAACATTCAGTACTTC
CDR3 protein: CSVLDRDKNIQYF
J gene: TRBJ2-4
clone size: few
V gene: TRBV29-1
CDR3 length: 13
D gene: TRBD1

CDR3 DNA: TGTGCCAGCAGCCAAGGGGGAGAGGAGTACTTC
CDR3 protein: CASSQGGEEYF
J gene: TRBJ2-7
clone size: many
V gene: TRBV14
CDR3 length: 11
D gene: .

CDR3 DNA: TGCAGTGCTAGCTCGTTTAGCGGCTCCTACGAGCAGTACTTC
CDR3 protein: CSASSFSGSYEQYF
J gene: TRBJ2-7
clone size: many
V gene: TRBV20-1
CDR3 length: 14
D gene: .

CDR3 DNA: TGCAGTGCCCAGCCGGGGTCTGGAGATACGCAGTATTTT
CDR3 protein: CSAQPGSGDTQYF
J gene: TRBJ2-3
clone size: many
V gene: TRBV20-1
CDR3 length: 13
D gene: .

CDR3 DNA: TGCAGTGCTAGGGGCGGGGGCCCCCTACTTAATGAGCAGTTCTTC
CDR3 protein: CSARGGGPLLNEQFF
J gene: TRBJ2-1
clone size: many
V gene: TRBV20-1
CDR3 length: 15
D gene: .

CDR3 DNA: TGTGCCAGCAGCCTCAGGGGCAACTCTGGGGCCAACGTCCTGACTTTC
CDR3 protein: CASSLRGNSGANVLTF
J gene: TRBJ2-6
clone size: .
V gene: TRBV6-5
CDR3 length: 16
D gene: .

CDR3 DNA: TGTGCCAGCTTTGGATCTGCGGTAACCTACGAGCAGTACTTC
CDR3 protein: CASFGSAVTYEQYF
J gene: TRBJ2-7
clone size: many
V gene: TRBV2
CDR3 length: 14
D gene: .

CDR3 DNA: TGTGCCATAGGGGCGGCGCCCGTTGGCTCTGAAGCTTTCTTT
CDR3 protein: CAIGAAPVGSEAFF
J gene: TRBJ1-1
clone size: few
V gene: TRBV7-9
CDR3 length: 14
D gene: .

CDR3 DNA: TGTGCCACTGACAGGGGATTCACCGGGGGGCTGTTTTTT
CDR3 protein: CATDRGFTGGLFF
J gene: TRBJ2-2
clone size: .
V gene: TRBV7-9
CDR3 length: 13
D gene: TRBD1

CDR3 DNA: TGTGCCAGCAGCTTAGGGCCTAGCGGGGGGGAGACGCAGTATTTT
CDR3 protein: CASSLGPSGGETQYF
J gene: TRBJ2-3
clone size: many
V gene: TRBV7-7
CDR3 length: 15
D gene: TRBD2

CDR3 DNA: TGCAGTGCTCCTAGGCAAGCGGGAGGCACAGATACGCAGTATTTT
CDR3 protein: CSAPRQAGGTDTQYF
J gene: TRBJ2-3
clone size: many
V gene: TRBV20-1
CDR3 length: 15
D gene: TRBD2

CDR3 DNA: TGCGCCAGCAGCGCAAATTGGGGTACGCAGTATTTT
CDR3 protein: CASSANWGTQYF
J gene: TRBJ2-3
clone size: many
V gene: TRBV10-2
CDR3 length: 12
D gene: .

CDR3 DNA: TGCAGTGCTACAACGGGACTAGCGGGAGTGGGGCAGTTCTTC
CDR3 protein: CSATTGLAGVGQFF
J gene: TRBJ2-1
clone size: many
V gene: TRBV20-1
CDR3 length: 14
D gene: TRBD2

CDR3 DNA: TGTGCCAGCAGCTCAACCTCGACTACTAACTACGAGCAGTACTTC
CDR3 protein: CASSSTSTTNYEQYF
J gene: TRBJ2-7
clone size: .
V gene: TRBV7-8
CDR3 length: 15
D gene: .

CDR3 DNA: TGTGCCAGCAGCTTAATGGCCCTAGCGGGAGGCCACGAGCAGTACTTC
CDR3 protein: CASSLMALAGGHEQYF
J gene: TRBJ2-7
clone size: many
V gene: TRBV7-9
CDR3 length: 16
D gene: TRBD2

CDR3 DNA: TGTGCCAGCAGTCGCCCCGACAATGAGCAGTTCTTC
CDR3 protein: CASSRPDNEQFF
J gene: TRBJ2-1
clone size: many
V gene: TRBV6-5
CDR3 length: 12
D gene: .

CDR3 DNA: TGCAGCGTTGAGGCGGGAGACACCATATATTTT
CDR3 protein: CSVEAGDTIYF
J gene: TRBJ1-3
clone size: many
V gene: TRBV29-1
CDR3 length: 11
D gene: .

CDR3 DNA: TGTGCCAGCAGCCCCCCCCCCGGGGGCTCCTACGAGCAGTACTTC
CDR3 protein: CASSPPPGGSYEQYF
J gene: TRBJ2-7
clone size: .
V gene: TRBV12-3/TRBV12-4
CDR3 length: 15
D gene: .

CDR3 DNA: TGTGCCAGCAGGCACGACAGGCGTGCTAGCGAAGATACGCAGTATTTT
CDR3 protein: CASRHDRRASEDTQYF
J gene: TRBJ2-3
clone size: .
V gene: TRBV7-9
CDR3 length: 16
D gene: .

CDR3 DNA: TGCGCCAGCAGCTCAGACAGGGCAACCACCGGGGAGCTGTTTTTT
CDR3 protein: CASSSDRATTGELFF
J gene: TRBJ2-2
clone size: few
V gene: TRBV5-1
CDR3 length: 15
D gene: TRBD1

CDR3 DNA: TGTGCCAGCAGCCCAGAGCTAGGACTAGCGGAGAATGTCCAAGAGACCCAGTACTTC
CDR3 protein: CASSPELGLAENVQETQYF
J gene: TRBJ2-5
clone size: .
V gene: TRBV7-6
CDR3 length: 19
D gene: TRBD2

CDR3 DNA: TGCAGCGTTAAAAACGACTTTGGGACAGCTAACTATGGCTACACCTTC
CDR3 protein: CSVKNDFGTANYGYTF
J gene: TRBJ1-2
clone size: many
V gene: TRBV29-1
CDR3 length: 16
D gene: TRBD1

CDR3 DNA: TGTGCCAGCAGTGGAACTCCGGGGGGCTGGGCTGAAGCTTTCTTT
CDR3 protein: CASSGTPGGWAEAFF
J gene: TRBJ1-1
clone size: .
V gene: TRBV25-1
CDR3 length: 15
D gene: .

CDR3 DNA: TGCAGTGCTAGAGGGACTAGCGGGAGTAAATACGAGCAGTACTTC
CDR3 protein: CSARGTSGSKYEQYF
J gene: TRBJ2-7
clone size: few
V gene: TRBV20-1
CDR3 length: 15
D gene: TRBD2

CDR3 DNA: TGTGCCAGCAGTTTAAGTGGGTCAGGCCCCGAGCAGTACTTC
CDR3 protein: CASSLSGSGPEQYF
J gene: TRBJ2-7
clone size: .
V gene: TRBV12-3/TRBV12-4
CDR3 length: 14
D gene: .

CDR3 DNA: TGTGCCAGCAGCCGTGGGACAGTCACCGGGGAGCTGTTTTTT
CDR3 protein: CASSRGTVTGELFF
J gene: TRBJ2-2
clone size: .
V gene: TRBV11-2
CDR3 length: 14
D gene: TRBD1

CDR3 DNA: TGCGCCAGCAGCTTGTACGGCACGAACACAGATACGCAGTATTTT
CDR3 protein: CASSLYGTNTDTQYF
J gene: TRBJ2-3
clone size: many
V gene: TRBV5-1
CDR3 length: 15
D gene: .

CDR3 DNA: TGTGCCAGCAGTTTTTCGGAGATAACCACCGGGGAGCTGTTTTTT
CDR3 protein: CASSFSEITTGELFF
J gene: TRBJ2-2
clone size: few
V gene: TRBV12-3/TRBV12-4
CDR3 length: 15
D gene: .

CDR3 DNA: TGTGCCAGCAGTTTGCCCGGACAGTCTACCTACGAGCAGTACTTC
CDR3 protein: CASSLPGQSTYEQYF
J gene: TRBJ2-7
clone size: .
V gene: TRBV28
CDR3 length: 15
D gene: .

CDR3 DNA: TGTGCCAGTAGTATGCAGGGGGGGCAAGAGACCCAGTACTTC
CDR3 protein: CASSMQGGQETQYF
J gene: TRBJ2-5
clone size: .
V gene: TRBV19
CDR3 length: 14
D gene: .

CDR3 DNA: TGCGCCAGCAGCTTAAGGGCTAGACAGAACTCGGGAAACACCATATATTTT
CDR3 protein: CASSLRARQNSGNTIYF
J gene: TRBJ1-3
clone size: .
V gene: TRBV5-1
CDR3 length: 17
D gene: .

CDR3 DNA: TGCGCCAGCGAGAGGGGGACTGGCCGCCGTGACAATGAGCAGTTCTTC
CDR3 protein: CASERGTGRRDNEQFF
J gene: TRBJ2-1
clone size: few
V gene: TRBV4-1
CDR3 length: 16
D gene: .

CDR3 DNA: TGCAGCGTGCTTGAGGGCCGTAGCTCCTACGAGCAGTACTTC
CDR3 protein: CSVLEGRSSYEQYF
J gene: TRBJ2-7
clone size: many
V gene: TRBV29-1
CDR3 length: 14
D gene: .

CDR3 DNA: TGTGCCAGCACCCCGGGCGGGAGGTGGGAGCAGTTCTTC
CDR3 protein: CASTPGGRWEQFF
J gene: TRBJ2-1
clone size: few
V gene: TRBV27
CDR3 length: 13
D gene: TRBD2

CDR3 DNA: TGTGCCAGCTCACCGAACTCCCCAAGAACCTACAATGAGCAGTTCTTC
CDR3 protein: CASSPNSPRTYNEQFF
J gene: TRBJ2-1
clone size: few
V gene: TRBV18
CDR3 length: 16
D gene: .

CDR3 DNA: TGTGCCAGCAGCTACCCAACAACCGGGACTCAACAGAGGGGGGATACGCAGTATTTT
CDR3 protein: CASSYPTTGTQQRGDTQYF
J gene: TRBJ2-3
clone size: .
V gene: TRBV11-1
CDR3 length: 19
D gene: .

CDR3 DNA: TGCGCCAGCAGCTCCGTTCCAGATACGCAGTATTTT
CDR3 protein: CASSSVPDTQYF
J gene: TRBJ2-3
clone size: many
V gene: TRBV5-1
CDR3 length: 12
D gene: .

CDR3 DNA: TGCGCCAGCAGTGAAAGGGGTTCGTACTATGGCTACACCTTC
CDR3 protein: CASSERGSYYGYTF
J gene: TRBJ1-2
clone size: many
V gene: TRBV10-2
CDR3 length: 14
D gene: .

CDR3 DNA: TGCGCCAGCAGTTCTGAGCCGGGACAGAGCTCCTACGAGCAGTACTTC
CDR3 protein: CASSSEPGQSSYEQYF
J gene: TRBJ2-7
clone size: .
V gene: TRBV5-1
CDR3 length: 16
D gene: TRBD1

CDR3 DNA: TGCGCCAGCAGTCAACGACAGGGGTGGAACACTGAAGCTTTCTTT
CDR3 protein: CASSQRQGWNTEAFF
J gene: TRBJ1-1
clone size: .
V gene: TRBV23-1
CDR3 length: 15
D gene: TRBD1